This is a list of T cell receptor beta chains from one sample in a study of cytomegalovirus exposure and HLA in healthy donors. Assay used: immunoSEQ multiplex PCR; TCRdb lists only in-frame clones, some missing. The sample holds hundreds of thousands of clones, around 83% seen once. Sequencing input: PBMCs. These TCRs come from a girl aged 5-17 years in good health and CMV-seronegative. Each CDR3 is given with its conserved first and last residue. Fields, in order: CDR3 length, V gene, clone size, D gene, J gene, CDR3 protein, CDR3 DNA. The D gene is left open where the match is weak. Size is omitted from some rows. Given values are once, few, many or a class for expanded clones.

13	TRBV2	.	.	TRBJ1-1	CASILLVREEAFF	TGTGCCAGTATCCTCCTGGTCCGAGAGGAGGCTTTCTTT
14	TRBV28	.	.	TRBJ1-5	CASSFRGASQPQHF	TGTGCCAGCAGTTTTCGGGGAGCTAGTCAGCCCCAGCATTTT
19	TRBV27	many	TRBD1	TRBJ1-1	CASSQDRTGWSIRGTEAFF	TGTGCCAGCAGCCAGGACCGGACAGGGTGGTCAATCAGGGGGACTGAAGCTTTCTTT
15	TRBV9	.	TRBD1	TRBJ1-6	CASSARRGYNSPLHF	TGTGCCAGCAGCGCCCGCAGGGGGTATAATTCACCCCTCCACTTT
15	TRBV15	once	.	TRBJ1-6	CATSRDRGLNSPLHF	TGTGCCACCAGCAGAGATCGAGGGCTTAATTCACCCCTCCACTTT
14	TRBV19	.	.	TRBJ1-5	CASSMVRANQPQHF	TGTGCCAGTAGTATGGTCAGGGCGAATCAGCCCCAGCATTTT
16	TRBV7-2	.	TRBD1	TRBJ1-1	CASSQMTGGRRTEAFF	TGTGCCAGCAGCCAAATGACAGGGGGCAGGAGGACTGAAGCTTTCTTT
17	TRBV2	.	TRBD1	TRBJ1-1	CASSESGQGRALAEAFF	TGTGCCAGCAGTGAATCCGGACAGGGCCGAGCATTGGCTGAAGCTTTCTTT
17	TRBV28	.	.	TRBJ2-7	CASSRRIQEPRSYEQYF	TGTGCCAGCAGCCGCCGAATACAGGAACCCCGCTCCTACGAGCAGTACTTC
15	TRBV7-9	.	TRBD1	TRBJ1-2	CASREGQGTLGGYTF	TGTGCCAGCAGGGAAGGACAGGGAACCCTCGGGGGCTACACCTTC
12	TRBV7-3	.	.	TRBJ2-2	CASRGVGGELFF	TGTGCCAGCAGGGGCGTAGGCGGGGAGCTGTTTTTT
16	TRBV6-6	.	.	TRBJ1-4	CASSYAQGMLNEKLFF	TGTGCCAGCAGTTACGCCCAGGGAATGTTGAATGAAAAACTGTTTTTT
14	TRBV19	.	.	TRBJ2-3	CASSLGLPTDTQYF	TGTGCCAGTAGTTTGGGACTTCCCACAGATACGCAGTATTTT
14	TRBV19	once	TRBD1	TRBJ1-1	CASSPGQGVTEAFF	TGTGCCAGTAGTCCAGGTCAGGGGGTCACTGAAGCTTTCTTT
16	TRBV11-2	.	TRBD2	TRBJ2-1	CASSLGETSDGTEQFF	TGTGCCAGCAGCTTAGGCGAAACTAGCGATGGTACTGAGCAGTTCTTC
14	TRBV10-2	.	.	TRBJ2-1	CASIREGYYNEQFF	TGCGCCAGCATCCGGGAAGGTTACTACAATGAGCAGTTCTTC
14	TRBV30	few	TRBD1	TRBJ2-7	CAWSSGTGPYEQYF	TGTGCCTGGAGCTCCGGGACAGGTCCCTACGAGCAGTACTTC
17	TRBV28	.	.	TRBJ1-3	CASRNPAGRTGGNTIYF	TGTGCCAGCCGAAACCCCGCGGGCAGGACGGGAGGAAACACCATATATTTT
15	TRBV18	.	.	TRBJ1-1	CASSPPQGWNTEAFF	TGTGCCAGCTCACCACCCCAGGGATGGAACACTGAAGCTTTCTTT
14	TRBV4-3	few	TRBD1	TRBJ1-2	CASSQPGGAGGYTF	TGCGCCAGCAGCCAACCAGGGGGCGCTGGGGGCTACACCTTC
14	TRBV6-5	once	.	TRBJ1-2	CASSYVRDHYGYTF	TGTGCCAGCAGTTACGTGCGGGACCACTATGGCTACACCTTC
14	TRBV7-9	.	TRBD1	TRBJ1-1	CASSWGQKNTEAFF	TGTGCCAGCAGCTGGGGACAGAAGAACACTGAAGCTTTCTTT
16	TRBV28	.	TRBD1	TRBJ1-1	CASSLFGQGRNTEAFF	TGTGCCAGCAGTTTGTTCGGACAGGGACGGAACACTGAAGCTTTCTTT
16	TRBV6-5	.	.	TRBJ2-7	CASSSGQPILGYEQYF	TGTGCCAGCAGTTCTGGACAGCCCATCCTAGGCTACGAGCAGTACTTC
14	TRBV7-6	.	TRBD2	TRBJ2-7	CASSAGGGSYEQYF	TGTGCCAGCAGTGCGGGAGGGGGATCCTACGAGCAGTACTTC
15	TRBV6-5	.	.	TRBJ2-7	CASRKTGTVQNEQYF	TGTGCCAGCAGAAAGACAGGAACGGTGCAGAACGAGCAGTACTTC
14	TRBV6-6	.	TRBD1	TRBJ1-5	CASTTGTGVQPQHF	TGTGCCAGCACGACCGGGACAGGGGTTCAGCCCCAGCATTTT
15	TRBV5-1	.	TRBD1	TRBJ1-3	CASSSRTGSGNTIYF	TGCGCCAGCAGCTCACGGACAGGGTCTGGAAACACCATATATTTT
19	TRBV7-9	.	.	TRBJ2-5	CASSPIPGSTFLPQETQYF	TGTGCCAGCAGCCCAATCCCGGGGTCCACTTTTCTACCCCAAGAGACCCAGTACTTC
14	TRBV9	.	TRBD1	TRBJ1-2	CASSVDGQVNGYTF	TGTGCCAGCAGCGTCGACGGACAGGTTAATGGCTACACCTTC
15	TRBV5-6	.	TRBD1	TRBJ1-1	CASSLGDRLNTEAFF	TGTGCCAGCAGCTTGGGGGACAGATTGAACACTGAAGCTTTCTTT
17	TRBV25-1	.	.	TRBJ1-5	CASSDGDILLSNQPQHF	TGTGCCAGCAGTGATGGGGACATCTTATTAAGCAATCAGCCCCAGCATTTT
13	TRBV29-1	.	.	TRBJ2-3	CSVEAPSRDTQYF	TGCAGCGTTGAGGCGCCTAGTAGGGATACGCAGTATTTT
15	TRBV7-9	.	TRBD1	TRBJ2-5	CASSPKTGEWETQYF	TGTGCCAGCAGCCCCAAGACAGGGGAGTGGGAGACCCAGTACTTC
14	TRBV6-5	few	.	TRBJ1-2	CASSRETSGCGYTF	TGTGCCAGCAGCCGCGAAACCTCAGGATGTGGCTACACCTTC
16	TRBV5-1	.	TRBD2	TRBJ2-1	CASSHTSGKVANEQFF	TGCGCCAGCAGTCACACTAGCGGGAAGGTCGCAAATGAGCAGTTCTTC
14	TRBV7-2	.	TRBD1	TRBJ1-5	CASSGDSKNQPQHF	TGTGCCAGCAGCGGGGACAGCAAGAATCAGCCCCAGCATTTT
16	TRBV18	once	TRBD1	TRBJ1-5	CASSPKQGSYNQPQHF	TGTGCCAGCTCACCCAAACAGGGGAGCTACAATCAGCCCCAGCATTTT